The 4 T cell receptor beta chains below were found in one sample sequenced in a study of regulatory T cells in long-lasting Graves disease. Time point noted: persistent/refractory GD, antithyroid drugs over 5 years with positive TRAb. PBMC-derived RNA was used for the TCR library. CDR3-region Arm-PCR and iRepertoire HTBI primers produced the TCR beta libraries. TCRdb reprocessed the multiplex PCR reads via MiXCR and lists one record per CDR3 protein. The table records roughly 430,000 distinct CDR3 sequences, around 23% of them present only once. The source material was peripheral blood mononuclear cells (PBMCs), sampled when the disease was refractory, from a patient treated with antithyroid drugs. These receptors were collected from a female donor with Graves disease.

CDR3: CASSSTGVLLNEKLFF. In DNA, the CDR3 is TGTGCCAGCAGTTCGACAGGGGTCCTTCTTAATGAAAAACTGTTTTTT. The V call is TRBV7-8, the J call TRBJ1-4; 8 bases agree with TRBD1. V gave up 6 bases and J gave up 4 bases; unmatched junction bases: 10. The germline V gene encodes CDR1 SGHVS and CDR2 FQNEAQ. The CDR3 loop spans 16 amino acids. Full variable domain (remainder filled in from reference TRBV7-8 and TRBJ1-4): GAGVSQSPRYKVAKRGQDVALRCDPISGHVSLFWYQQALGQGPEFLTYFQNEAQLDKSGLPSDRFFAERPEGSVSTLKIQRTQQEDSAVYLCASSSTGVLLNEKLFFGSGTQLSVL.

Concerning this clonotype: Germline and junction disagree at one end, which may indicate a read error. The genes are TRBV19 and TRBJ1-1; D possibly corresponds to TRBD1 (5 bases). Looked up from germline, CDR1 is LNHDA and CDR2 is SQIVND (reference sequence). This CDR3 contains 15 residues. This chain's CDR3 is CTSGRDGSLNTEAFF. The DNA of the CDR3 is TGTACCAGTGGGAGGGACGGATCCTTGAACACTGAAGCTTTCTTT.

The sample holds a few counts of this clonotype. This sequence joins TRBV28 and TRBJ2-1, with D uncertain. CDR3 length: 16 amino acids. V was trimmed by 5 bases and J by 7 bases, leaving 21 bases between them. Germline V gene lookup returns CDR1 MDHEN and CDR2 SYDVKM. This CDR3 is CASSPSAGRARNEQFF. The CDR3 coding sequence is TGTGCCAGCAGTCCTAGTGCAGGTAGGGCTCGAAATGAGCAGTTCTTC.

Details on this clonotype: Given a much more abundant clone one base away, this may be a read error. This chain links TRBV3-1 with TRBJ1-1; D ambiguous. The CDR3 contains 14 residues. Germline V gives CDR1 LGHDT, CDR2 YNNKEL (reference sequence). DNA for the CDR3: TGTGCCAGCAGCCAAAGGCAGGTGAACACTAAAGCTTTCTTT. This encodes CASSQRQVNTKAFF.